This TCR beta chain appears in the sequencing data of a study of shared clonotypes between healthy human individuals. Assay used: immunoSEQ multiplex PCR; TCRdb lists only in-frame clones, some missing. The sample lists 2 million to 2.5 million clones; under 97% were seen once. V shed 4 bases and J 9 bases; nucleotides not matched to a gene: 15. Per the germline V gene, CDR1 is SGHAT and CDR2 is FQNNGV. The CDR3 extends over 17 amino acids. This TCR derives from a man aged 18 to 29 in good health. The source material was naive CD4+ T cells sorted from blood. Stated subset: CD45RA+ positively selected. The genes are TRBV11-2 and TRBJ2-1, with TRBD2 matching 10 bases. The CDR3 sequence is CASSWSLAGGGTGEQFF. The CDR3 DNA sequence: TGTGCCAGCAGCTGGAGTTTAGCGGGAGGAGGGACAGGTGAGCAGTTCTTC.